This TCR beta chain was identified in a study of T cells in localized non-small cell lung cancer. As to this clone: What it binds is unknown.

This table comes from immunoSEQ multiplex PCR, and its TCRdb copy is limited to in-frame clones, with some not included. Of about 36,000 clones detected, around 94% appear once; the ten largest clones hold more than 5.5%. Study observations and caveats: Uninvolved adjacent lung, not tumor, had the highest T cell clonality. In adjacent lung, a median roughly 57 of the top 100 tumor clones were found.

The CDR3 is made up of 15 amino acids. Per the germline V gene, CDR1 is LNHDA and CDR2 is SQIVND (reference sequence). V was clipped by 6 bases and J by 4 bases; unmatched bases: 9. The receptor comes from a female donor over 55 with stage I lung adenocarcinoma. This specimen consisted of peripheral blood, obtained before any cancer treatment. V and J are TRBV19 and TRBJ1-2, with 9 bases lining up with TRBD1. CDR3 DNA sequence: TGTGCCAGTAGCAAGGACAGGGGTTATGGCTATGGCTACACCTTC. This sequence encodes CASSKDRGYGYGYTF.